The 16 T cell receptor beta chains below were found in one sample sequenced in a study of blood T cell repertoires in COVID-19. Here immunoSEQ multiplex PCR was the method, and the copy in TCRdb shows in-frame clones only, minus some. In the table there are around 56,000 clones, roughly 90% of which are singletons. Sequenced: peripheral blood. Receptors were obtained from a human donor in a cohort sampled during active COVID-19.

This CDR3 is CASSLGGQAVSGYTF. The CDR3 coding sequence is TGTGCCAGCAGCTTAGGAGGACAGGCAGTTTCTGGCTACACCTTC. This chain uses TRBV7-2 with TRBJ1-2; 7 nucleotides align to TRBD1. This CDR3 has 15 amino acids. In germline, CDR1 is SGHTA, CDR2 FQGNSA. After removal of 1 base from V and 7 bases from J, the junction contained 9 bases not matched to a gene.

The CDR3 reads CASSSNRVATNEKLFF. CDR3 DNA sequence: TGTGCCAGCTCGTCAAACCGTGTAGCAACTAATGAAAAACTGTTTTTT. This sequence joins TRBV18 and TRBJ1-4; D is undetermined. Germline assignment: CDR1 KGHSH and CDR2 LQKENI. The length of the CDR3 is 16 residues. V shed 6 bases and J shed 0 bases, with 14 bases lying between them.

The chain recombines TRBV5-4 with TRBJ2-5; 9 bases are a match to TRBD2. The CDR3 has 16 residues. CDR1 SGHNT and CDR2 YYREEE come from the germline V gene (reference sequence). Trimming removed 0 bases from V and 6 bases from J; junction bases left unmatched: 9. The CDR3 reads CASSLVSAGGPKTQYF. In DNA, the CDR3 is TGTGCCAGCAGCTTGGTTTCCGCGGGGGGGCCAAAGACCCAGTACTTC.

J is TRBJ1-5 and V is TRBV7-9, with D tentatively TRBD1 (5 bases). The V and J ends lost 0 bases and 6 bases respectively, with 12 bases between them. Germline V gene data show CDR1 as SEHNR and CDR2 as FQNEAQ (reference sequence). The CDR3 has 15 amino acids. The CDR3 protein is CASSLAGGSTQPQHF. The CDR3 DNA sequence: TGTGCCAGCAGCTTAGCGGGGGGTAGTACTCAGCCCCAGCATTTT.

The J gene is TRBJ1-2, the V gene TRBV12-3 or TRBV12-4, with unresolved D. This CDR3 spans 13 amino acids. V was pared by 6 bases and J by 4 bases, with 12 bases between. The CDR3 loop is CASSRQVVYGYTF. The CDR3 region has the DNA TGTGCCAGCAGCCGCCAGGTAGTCTATGGCTACACCTTC.

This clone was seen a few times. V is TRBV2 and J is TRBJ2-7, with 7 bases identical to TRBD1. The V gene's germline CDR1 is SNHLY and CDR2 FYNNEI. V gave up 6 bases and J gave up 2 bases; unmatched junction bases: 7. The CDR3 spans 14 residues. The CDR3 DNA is TGTGCCAGCAGGCAAGGACAGGCGGCCTACGAGCAGTACTTC. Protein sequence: CASRQGQAAYEQYF.

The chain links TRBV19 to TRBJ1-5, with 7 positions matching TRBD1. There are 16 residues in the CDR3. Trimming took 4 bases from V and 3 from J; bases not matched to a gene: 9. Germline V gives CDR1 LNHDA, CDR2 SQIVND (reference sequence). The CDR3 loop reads CASSNRTGVVNQPQHF. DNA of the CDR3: TGTGCCAGTAGTAACCGAACAGGGGTGGTCAATCAGCCCCAGCATTTT.

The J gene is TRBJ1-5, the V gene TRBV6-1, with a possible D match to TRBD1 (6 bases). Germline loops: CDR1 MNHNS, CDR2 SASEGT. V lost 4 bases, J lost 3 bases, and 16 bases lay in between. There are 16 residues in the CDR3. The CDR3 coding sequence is TGTGCCAGCAGTGGAACCCAGGGGATCTCCAATCAGCCCCAGCATTTT. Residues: CASSGTQGISNQPQHF.

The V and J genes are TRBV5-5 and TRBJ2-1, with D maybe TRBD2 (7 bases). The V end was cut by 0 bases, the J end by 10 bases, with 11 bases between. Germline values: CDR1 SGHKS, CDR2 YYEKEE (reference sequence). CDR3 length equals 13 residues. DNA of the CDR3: TGTGCCAGCAGCTTGGCGCGGGGGCGCGAGCAGTTCTTC. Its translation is CASSLARGREQFF. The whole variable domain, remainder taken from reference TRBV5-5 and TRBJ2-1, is DAGVTQSPTHLIKTRGQQVTLRCSPISGHKSVSWYQQVLGQGPQFIFQYYEKEERGRGNFPDRFSARQFPNYSSELNVNALLLGDSALYLCASSLARGREQFFGPGTRLTVL.

The CDR3 bases are TGTGCCAGCAGCCAGACTAGCGGGGGTACTAGCACAGATACGCAGTATTTT. Amino acids: CASSQTSGGTSTDTQYF. V is TRBV3-1 (or the pseudogene TRBV3-2) and J is TRBJ2-3; TRBD2 aligns across 12 bases. Germline values: CDR1 LGHDT, CDR2 YNNKEL (reference sequence). The junction had 4 bases not matched to a gene; V was cut back by 3 bases and J by 0 bases. The CDR3 is made up of 17 amino acids.

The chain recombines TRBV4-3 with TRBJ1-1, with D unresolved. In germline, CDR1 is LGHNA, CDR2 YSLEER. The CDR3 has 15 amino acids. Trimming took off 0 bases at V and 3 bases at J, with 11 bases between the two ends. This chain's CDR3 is CASSQDFVRDTEAFF. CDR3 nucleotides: TGCGCCAGCAGCCAAGATTTTGTGCGGGACACTGAAGCTTTCTTT.

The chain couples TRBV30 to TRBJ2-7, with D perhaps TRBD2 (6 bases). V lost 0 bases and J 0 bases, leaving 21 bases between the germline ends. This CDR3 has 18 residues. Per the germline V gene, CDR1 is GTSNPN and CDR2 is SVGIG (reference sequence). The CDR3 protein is CAWSVQRPGSSVSYEQYF. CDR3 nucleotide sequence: TGTGCCTGGAGTGTACAGCGACCCGGTTCTAGCGTCTCCTACGAGCAGTACTTC. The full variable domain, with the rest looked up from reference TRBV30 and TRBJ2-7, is SQTIHQWPATLVQPVGSPLSLECTVEGTSNPNLYWYRQAAGRGLQLLFYSVGIGQISSEVPQNLSASRPQDRQFILSSKKLLLSDSGFYLCAWSVQRPGSSVSYEQYFGPGTRLTVT.

CDR3 in DNA: TGTGCCAGCAGCCCTGCAGGGGGCCCTAATGAAAAACTGTTTTTT. Its protein is CASSPAGGPNEKLFF. The chain couples TRBV27 to TRBJ1-4; TRBD1 matches at 8 bases. The CDR3 sequence is 15 residues long. Germline values: CDR1 MNHEY, CDR2 SMNVEV (reference sequence). The junction had 6 bases not matched to a gene; V was cut back by 6 bases and J by 3 bases.

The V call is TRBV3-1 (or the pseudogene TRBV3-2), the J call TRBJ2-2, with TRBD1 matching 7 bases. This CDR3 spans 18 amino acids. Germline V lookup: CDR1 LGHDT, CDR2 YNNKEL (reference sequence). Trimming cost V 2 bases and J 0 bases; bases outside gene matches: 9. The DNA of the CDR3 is TGTGCCAGCAGCCAACCTAGGGGACAGAACTCGAACACCGGGGAGCTGTTTTTT. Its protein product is CASSQPRGQNSNTGELFF.

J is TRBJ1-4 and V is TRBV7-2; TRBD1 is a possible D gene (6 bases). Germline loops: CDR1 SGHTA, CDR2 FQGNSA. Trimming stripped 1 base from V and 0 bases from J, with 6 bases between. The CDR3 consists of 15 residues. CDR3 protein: CASSLEGATNEKLFF. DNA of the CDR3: TGTGCCAGCAGCTTAGAGGGGGCAACTAATGAAAAACTGTTTTTT.

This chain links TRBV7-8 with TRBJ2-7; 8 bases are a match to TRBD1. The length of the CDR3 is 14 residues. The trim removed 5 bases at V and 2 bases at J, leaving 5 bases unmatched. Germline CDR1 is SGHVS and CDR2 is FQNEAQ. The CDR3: CASSKRTGTYEQYF. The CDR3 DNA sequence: TGTGCCAGCAGCAAAAGGACAGGGACCTACGAGCAGTACTTC.